One T cell receptor (beta chain) is described in this entry. This CDR3 contains 15 residues. The V end was cut by 4 bases, the J end by 1 base, with 13 bases between. Germline loops: CDR1 SEHNR, CDR2 FQNEAQ (reference sequence). Patients at the Seattle site were enrolled during active infection and followed longitudinally. The data derive from a study of blood T cell repertoires in COVID-19. Study-wide context: Sites across the United States, Italy and Spain contributed samples from acute and convalescent COVID-19. The analysed material was cDNA or gDNA that came from T cells, B-cell-depleted T cells, or PBMCs.

Authors' data handling: Scientists estimated how many nucleated cells there were by amplifying reference gene primers. This table comes from immunoSEQ multiplex PCR, and its TCRdb copy is limited to in-frame clones, with some not included. V, J and clone size were drawn from that table, and D and trimming were deduced from the DNA. Counted here are roughly 190,000 clones, around 94% occurring once; the ten biggest clones make up around 0.8%. The source of this sequence is a man in his thirties or forties with COVID-19, enrolled during active disease. Sequenced input: peripheral blood. The chain recombines TRBV7-9 with TRBJ1-1, with a possible D match to TRBD1 (5 bases). The CDR3 DNA is TGTGCCAGCAGCTATGGATTTGGGGCGAACACTGAAGCTTTCTTT. Residues: CASSYGFGANTEAFF.